This T cell receptor (beta chain) was documented in a study of blood T cells in healthy people across ages. A J-beta primer mix and a sample-barcoded 5' primer were used in a second PCR of roughly 6 to 12 cycles. TCRdb passed the 5' RACE reads through MiXCR, listing each CDR3 protein once. This table holds roughly 1.5 million distinct CDR3 sequences, under 55% found once. V was cut by 2 bases and J by 4 bases, with 15 bases left in between. The CDR3 totals 15 residues. V and J are TRBV12-3 or TRBV12-4 and TRBJ2-7; D is possibly TRBD1 or TRBD2 (6 bases each). The source is a woman younger than 35 in good health. Sequencing was done on a sample of blood. As DNA, the CDR3 is TGTGCCAGCAGTTTATGGGGGGCGCACGGGTACGAGCAGTACTTC. It encodes CASSLWGAHGYEQYF.